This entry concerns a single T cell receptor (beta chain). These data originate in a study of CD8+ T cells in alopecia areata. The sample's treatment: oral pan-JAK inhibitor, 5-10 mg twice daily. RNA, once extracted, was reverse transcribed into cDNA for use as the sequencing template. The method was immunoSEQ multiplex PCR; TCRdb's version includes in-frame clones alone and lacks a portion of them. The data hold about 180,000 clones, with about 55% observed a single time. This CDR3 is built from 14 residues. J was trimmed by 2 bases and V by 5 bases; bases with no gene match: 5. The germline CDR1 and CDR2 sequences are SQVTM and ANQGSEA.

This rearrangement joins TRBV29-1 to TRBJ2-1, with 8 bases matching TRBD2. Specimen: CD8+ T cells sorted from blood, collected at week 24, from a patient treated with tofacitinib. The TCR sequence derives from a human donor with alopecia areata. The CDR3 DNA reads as TGCAGCGTTACTAGCGGACCCACCTACAATGAGCAGTTCTTC. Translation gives CSVTSGPTYNEQFF.